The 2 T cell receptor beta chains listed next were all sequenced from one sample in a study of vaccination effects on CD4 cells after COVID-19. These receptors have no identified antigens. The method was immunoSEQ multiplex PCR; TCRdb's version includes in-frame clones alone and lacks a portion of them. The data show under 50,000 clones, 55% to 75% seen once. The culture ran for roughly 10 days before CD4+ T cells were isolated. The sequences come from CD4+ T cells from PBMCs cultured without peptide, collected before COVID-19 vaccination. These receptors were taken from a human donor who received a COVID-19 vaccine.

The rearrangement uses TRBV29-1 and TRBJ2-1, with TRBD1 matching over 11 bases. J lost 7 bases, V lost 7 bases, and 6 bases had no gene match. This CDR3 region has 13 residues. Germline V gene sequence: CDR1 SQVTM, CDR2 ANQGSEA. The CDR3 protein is CSAGDRGRNEQFF. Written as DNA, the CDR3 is TGCAGCGCCGGGGACAGGGGGAGGAATGAGCAGTTCTTC.

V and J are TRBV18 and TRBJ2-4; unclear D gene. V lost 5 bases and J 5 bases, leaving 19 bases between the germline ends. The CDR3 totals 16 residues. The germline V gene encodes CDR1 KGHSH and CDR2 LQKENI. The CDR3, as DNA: TGTGCCAGCTCATCCCCCTACCGGACCCCAGAAAACATTCAGTACTTC. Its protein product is CASSSPYRTPENIQYF. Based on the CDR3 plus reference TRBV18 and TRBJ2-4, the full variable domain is NAGVMQNPRHLVRRRGQEARLRCSPMKGHSHVYWYRQLPEEGLKFMVYLQKENIIDESGMPKERFSAEFPKEGPSILRIQQVVRGDSAAYFCASSSPYRTPENIQYFGAGTRLSVL.